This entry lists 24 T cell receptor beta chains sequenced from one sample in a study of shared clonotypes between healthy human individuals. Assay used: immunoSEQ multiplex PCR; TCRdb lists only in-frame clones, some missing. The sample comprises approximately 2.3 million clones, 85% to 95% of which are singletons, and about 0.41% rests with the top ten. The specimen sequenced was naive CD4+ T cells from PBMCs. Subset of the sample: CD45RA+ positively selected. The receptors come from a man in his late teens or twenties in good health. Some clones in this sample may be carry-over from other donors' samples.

This CDR3 reads CASSHYRDRNQPQHF. In nucleotides, the CDR3 is TGCGCCAGCAGTCATTACCGGGACAGAAATCAGCCCCAGCATTTT. The V call is TRBV4-1, the J call TRBJ1-5; 7 bases agree with TRBD1. Germline-derived CDR1 and CDR2 are MGHRA and YSYEKL. This CDR3 comprises 15 residues. The V segment lost 6 bases and the J segment 4 bases; nucleotides outside the gene matches: 9.

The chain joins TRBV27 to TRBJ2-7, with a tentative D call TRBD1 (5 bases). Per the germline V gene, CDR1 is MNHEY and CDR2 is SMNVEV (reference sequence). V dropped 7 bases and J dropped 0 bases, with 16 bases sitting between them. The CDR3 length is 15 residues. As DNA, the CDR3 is TGTGCCAGCACCCCTTCTATAGACAGCTCCTACGAGCAGTACTTC. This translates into CASTPSIDSSYEQYF.

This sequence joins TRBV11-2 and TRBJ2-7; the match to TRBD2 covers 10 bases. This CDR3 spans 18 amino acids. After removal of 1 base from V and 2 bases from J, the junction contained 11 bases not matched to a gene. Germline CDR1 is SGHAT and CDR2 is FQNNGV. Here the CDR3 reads CASSLVSSGRAGAYEQYF. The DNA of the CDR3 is TGTGCCAGCAGCTTAGTTTCCAGCGGGAGGGCCGGCGCCTACGAGCAGTACTTC.

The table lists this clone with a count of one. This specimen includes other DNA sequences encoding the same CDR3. CDR3: CASSGTGNQPQHF. In nucleotides, the CDR3 is TGTGCCAGCAGCGGCACGGGTAATCAGCCCCAGCATTTT. This chain links TRBV2 with TRBJ1-5; D is undetermined. The CDR3 is 13 amino acids. Trimming cost V 6 bases and J 4 bases, with 10 bases left between them. In germline, CDR1 is SNHLY, CDR2 FYNNEI.

CDR3 DNA: TGTGCCAGCAGGCAGAGGACAGGGCCGCAAGATACGCAGTATTTT. Translated: CASRQRTGPQDTQYF. The chain joins TRBV27 to TRBJ2-3; TRBD1 matches at 8 bases. There are 15 residues in the CDR3. Germline values: CDR1 MNHEY, CDR2 SMNVEV (reference sequence). Losses at the gene ends were 6 bases for V and 5 bases for J; bases not matched to a gene: 10.

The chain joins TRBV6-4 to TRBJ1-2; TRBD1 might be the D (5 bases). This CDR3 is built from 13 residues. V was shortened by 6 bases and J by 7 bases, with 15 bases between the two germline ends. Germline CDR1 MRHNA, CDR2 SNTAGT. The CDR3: CASSPESGGGYTF. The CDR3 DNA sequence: TGTGCCAGCAGCCCCGAGTCGGGGGGTGGCTACACCTTC.

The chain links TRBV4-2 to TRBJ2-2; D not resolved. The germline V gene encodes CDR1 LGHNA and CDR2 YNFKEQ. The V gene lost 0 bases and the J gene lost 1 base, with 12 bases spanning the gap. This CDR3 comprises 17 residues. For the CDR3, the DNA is TGTGCCAGCAGCCAAGACGACCCAACCGTGAACACCGGGGAGCTGTTTTTT. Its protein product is CASSQDDPTVNTGELFF.

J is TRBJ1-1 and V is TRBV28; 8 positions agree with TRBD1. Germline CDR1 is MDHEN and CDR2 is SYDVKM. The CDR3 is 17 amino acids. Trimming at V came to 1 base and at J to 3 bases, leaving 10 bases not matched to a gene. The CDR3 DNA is TGTGCCAGCAGTTTATTTACCCTCAGGGGGCGGGACACTGAAGCTTTCTTT. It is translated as CASSLFTLRGRDTEAFF.

The CDR3 spells CASRAESWEYF. CDR3 sequence (DNA): TGCGCCAGCAGGGCGGAATCCTGGGAGTACTTC. V and J are TRBV5-1 and TRBJ2-7; no firm D call. CDR1 and CDR2 (germline): SGHRS, YFSETQ. V lost 5 bases, J lost 11 bases, and 14 bases lay in between. This CDR3 contains 11 residues.

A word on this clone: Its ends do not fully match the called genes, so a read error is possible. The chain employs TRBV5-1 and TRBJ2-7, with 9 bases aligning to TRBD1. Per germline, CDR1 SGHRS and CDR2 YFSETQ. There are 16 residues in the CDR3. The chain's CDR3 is CASSLAGTGFSYERYF. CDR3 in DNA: TGCGCCAGCAGCTTGGCGGGGACAGGGTTTTCCTACGAGCGGTACTTC.

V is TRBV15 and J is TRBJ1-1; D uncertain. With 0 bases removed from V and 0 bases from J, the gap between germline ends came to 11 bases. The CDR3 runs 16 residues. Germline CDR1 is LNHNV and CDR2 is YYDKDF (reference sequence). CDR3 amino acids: CATSRDLVGVNTEAFF. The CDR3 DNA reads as TGTGCCACCAGCAGAGATCTAGTAGGCGTGAACACTGAAGCTTTCTTT.

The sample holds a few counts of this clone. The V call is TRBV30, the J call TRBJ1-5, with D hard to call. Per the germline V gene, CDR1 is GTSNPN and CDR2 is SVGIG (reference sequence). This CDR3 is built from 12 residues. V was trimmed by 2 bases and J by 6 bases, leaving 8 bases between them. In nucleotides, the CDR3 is TGTGCCTGGAGTAAAGGGCCTCAGCCCCAGCATTTT. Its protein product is CAWSKGPQPQHF.

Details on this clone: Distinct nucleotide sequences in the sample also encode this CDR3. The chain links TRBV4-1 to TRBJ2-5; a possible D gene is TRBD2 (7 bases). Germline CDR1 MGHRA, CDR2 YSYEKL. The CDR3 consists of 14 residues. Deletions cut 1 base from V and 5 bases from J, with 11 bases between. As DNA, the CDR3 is TGCGCCAGCAGCCAAGGGGGAGGGGGTGAGACCCAGTACTTC. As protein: CASSQGGGGETQYF.

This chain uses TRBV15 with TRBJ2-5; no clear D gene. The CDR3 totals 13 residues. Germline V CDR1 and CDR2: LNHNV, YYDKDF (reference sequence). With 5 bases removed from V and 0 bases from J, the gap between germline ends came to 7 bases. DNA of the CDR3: TGTGCCACCAGCGCCAGGTACCAAGAGACCCAGTACTTC. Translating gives CATSARYQETQYF.

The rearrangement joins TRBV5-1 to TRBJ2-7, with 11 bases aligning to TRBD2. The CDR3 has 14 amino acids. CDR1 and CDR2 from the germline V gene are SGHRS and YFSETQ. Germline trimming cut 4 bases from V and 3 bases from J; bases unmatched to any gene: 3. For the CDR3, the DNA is TGCGCCAGCAGCATGGGACTAGCGGTCTACGAGCAGTACTTC. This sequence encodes CASSMGLAVYEQYF.

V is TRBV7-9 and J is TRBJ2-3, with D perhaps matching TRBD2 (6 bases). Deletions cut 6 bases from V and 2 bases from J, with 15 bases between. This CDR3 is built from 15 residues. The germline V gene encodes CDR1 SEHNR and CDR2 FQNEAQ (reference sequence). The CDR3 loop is CASSPSGGFTDTQYF. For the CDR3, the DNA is TGTGCCAGCAGTCCTAGTGGGGGGTTCACAGATACGCAGTATTTT.

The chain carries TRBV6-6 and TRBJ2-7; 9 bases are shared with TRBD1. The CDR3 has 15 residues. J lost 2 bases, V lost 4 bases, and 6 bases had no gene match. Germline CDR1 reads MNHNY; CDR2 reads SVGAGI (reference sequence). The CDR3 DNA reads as TGTGCCAGCAGTTGGGGACAGGGAAAGGCCTACGAGCAGTACTTC. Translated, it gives CASSWGQGKAYEQYF.

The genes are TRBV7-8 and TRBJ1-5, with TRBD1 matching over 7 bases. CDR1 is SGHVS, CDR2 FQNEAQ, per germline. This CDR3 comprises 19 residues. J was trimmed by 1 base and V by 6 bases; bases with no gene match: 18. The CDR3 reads CASSLGSRRGPLSNQPQHF. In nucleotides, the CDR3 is TGTGCCAGCAGTCTAGGGTCACGGAGGGGGCCGTTGAGCAATCAGCCCCAGCATTTT.

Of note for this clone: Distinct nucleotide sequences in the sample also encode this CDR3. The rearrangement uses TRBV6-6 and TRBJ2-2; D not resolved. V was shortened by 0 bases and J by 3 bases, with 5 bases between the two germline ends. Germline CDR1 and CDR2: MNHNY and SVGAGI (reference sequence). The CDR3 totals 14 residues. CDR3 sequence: CASSYSRDTGELFF. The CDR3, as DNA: TGTGCCAGCAGTTACTCGAGAGACACCGGGGAGCTGTTTTTT.

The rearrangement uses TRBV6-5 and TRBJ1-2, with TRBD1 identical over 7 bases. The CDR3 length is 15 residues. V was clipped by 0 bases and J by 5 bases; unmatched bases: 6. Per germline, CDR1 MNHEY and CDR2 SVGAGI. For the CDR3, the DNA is TGTGCCAGCAGTTACTCTTACAGGGGCCAGTATGGCTACACCTTC. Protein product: CASSYSYRGQYGYTF.

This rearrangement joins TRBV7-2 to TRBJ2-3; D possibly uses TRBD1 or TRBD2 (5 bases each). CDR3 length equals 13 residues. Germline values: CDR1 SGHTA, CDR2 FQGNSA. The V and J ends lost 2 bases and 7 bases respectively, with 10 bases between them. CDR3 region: CASSLLEGNTQYF. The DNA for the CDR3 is TGTGCCAGCAGCTTATTAGAGGGGAATACGCAGTATTTT.

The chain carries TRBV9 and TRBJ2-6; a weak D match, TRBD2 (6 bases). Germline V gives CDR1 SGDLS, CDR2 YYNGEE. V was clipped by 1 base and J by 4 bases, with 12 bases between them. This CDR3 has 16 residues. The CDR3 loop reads CASSVRRGEGANVLTF. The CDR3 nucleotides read TGTGCCAGCAGCGTAAGGCGGGGCGAGGGGGCCAACGTCCTGACTTTC.

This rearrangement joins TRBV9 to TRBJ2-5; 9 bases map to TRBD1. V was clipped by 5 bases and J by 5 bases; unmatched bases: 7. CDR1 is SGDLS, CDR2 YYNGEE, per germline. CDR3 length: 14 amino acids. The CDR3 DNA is TGTGCCAGCAGTAGGGGACAGGGAGAGGAGACCCAGTACTTC. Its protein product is CASSRGQGEETQYF.

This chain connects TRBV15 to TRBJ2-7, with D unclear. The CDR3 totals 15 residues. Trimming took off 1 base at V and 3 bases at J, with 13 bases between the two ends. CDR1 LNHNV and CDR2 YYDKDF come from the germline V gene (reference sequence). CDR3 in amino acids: CATSRGPAFVYEQYF. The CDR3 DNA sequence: TGTGCCACCAGCAGAGGTCCAGCGTTTGTCTACGAGCAGTACTTC.